In this sample, the clone carrying this T cell receptor (beta chain) turned up a few times. Its antigen remains unidentified. This entry is derived from a study of blood T cells in healthy people across ages. Whole-study findings and limits: The study regarded diversity estimates from one million T cells as underestimates.

Using a J-beta primer mix together with a sample-barcoded 5' primer, a second PCR was run for roughly 6 to 11 cycles. TCRdb redid the calling of the 5' RACE reads with MiXCR, one entry per CDR3 protein. The sample lists 700,000 to 850,000 distinct CDR3 sequences; about 34% were seen once. The study isolated at least 6.5 million PBMCs from each sample. Germline loops: CDR1 SGDLS, CDR2 YYNGEE. The CDR3 spans 15 residues. With 1 base removed from V and 3 bases from J, the gap between germline ends came to 13 bases. The receptor was derived from a man aged 18 to 30 in good health. The chain recombines TRBV9 with TRBJ1-1; a possible D gene is TRBD1 (6 bases). The sequenced sample was blood. This CDR3 is CASSVSSGVDTEAFF. Here the CDR3 DNA reads TGTGCCAGCAGCGTATCCTCAGGGGTGGACACTGAAGCTTTCTTT.